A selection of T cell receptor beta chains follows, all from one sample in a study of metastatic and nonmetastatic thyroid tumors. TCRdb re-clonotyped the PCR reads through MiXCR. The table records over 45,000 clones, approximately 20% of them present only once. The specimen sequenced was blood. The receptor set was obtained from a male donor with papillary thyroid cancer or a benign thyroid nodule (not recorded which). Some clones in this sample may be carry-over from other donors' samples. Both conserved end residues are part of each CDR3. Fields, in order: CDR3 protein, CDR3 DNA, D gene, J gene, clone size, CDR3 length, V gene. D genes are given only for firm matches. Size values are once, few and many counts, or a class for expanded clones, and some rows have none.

CASSEAPDRAGYGYTF TGTGCCAGCAGTGAAGCCCCGGACAGGGCGGGCTATGGCTACACCTTC TRBD1 TRBJ1-2 many 16 TRBV6-1
CSAPPAASSYNEQFF TGCAGTGCTCCTCCGGCCGCCAGCTCCTACAATGAGCAGTTCTTC - TRBJ2-1 many 15 TRBV20-1
CASSLGQNNSPLHF TGTGCCAGCAGCCTAGGGCAAAATAATTCACCCCTCCACTTT - TRBJ1-6 many 14 TRBV27
CATSRGTGEEKLFF TGTGCCACCAGCAGAGGGACAGGGGAAGAAAAACTGTTTTTT TRBD1 TRBJ1-4 many 14 TRBV15
CASSPTGAYGYTF TGTGCCAGCAGCCCGACAGGGGCCTATGGCTACACCTTC TRBD1 TRBJ1-2 many 13 TRBV3-1
CSATPPATRTGYTF TGCAGTGCCACCCCCCCTGCCACCCGGACTGGCTACACCTTC - TRBJ1-2 medium-sized 14 TRBV20-1
CASSYKGGSSYNSPLHF TGTGCCAGCAGTTACAAAGGGGGGAGCTCCTATAATTCACCCCTCCACTTT - TRBJ1-6 many 17 TRBV6-5
CASNSAQGDGYTF TGTGCCAGCAACTCCGCTCAGGGAGATGGCTACACCTTC - TRBJ1-2 few 13 TRBV28
CSARDGLAGATDTQYF TGCAGTGCTAGAGACGGACTAGCGGGGGCGACAGATACGCAGTATTTT TRBD2 TRBJ2-3 few 16 TRBV20-1
CASGGLPAGTEAFF TGTGCCAGCGGAGGACTCCCCGCGGGGACTGAAGCTTTCTTT - TRBJ1-1 many 14 TRBV2
CAWKIPGAYTF TGTGCCTGGAAGATTCCAGGGGCGTACACCTTC - TRBJ1-2 - 11 TRBV30
CASSREVATYNEQFF TGTGCCAGCAGTCGGGAGGTTGCCACCTACAATGAGCAGTTCTTC TRBD2 TRBJ2-1 many 15 TRBV5-5